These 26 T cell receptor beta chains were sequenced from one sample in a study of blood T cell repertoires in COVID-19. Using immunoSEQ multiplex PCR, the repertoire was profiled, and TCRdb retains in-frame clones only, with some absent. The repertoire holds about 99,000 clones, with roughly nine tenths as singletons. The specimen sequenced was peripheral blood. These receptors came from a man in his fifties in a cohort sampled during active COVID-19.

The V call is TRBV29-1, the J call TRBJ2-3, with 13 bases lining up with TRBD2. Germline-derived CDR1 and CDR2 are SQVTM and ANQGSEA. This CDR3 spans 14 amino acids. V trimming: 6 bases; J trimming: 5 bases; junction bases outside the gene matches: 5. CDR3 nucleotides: TGCAGCGTCGTGGGACTAGCGGGATTAGATACGCAGTATTTT. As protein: CSVVGLAGLDTQYF.

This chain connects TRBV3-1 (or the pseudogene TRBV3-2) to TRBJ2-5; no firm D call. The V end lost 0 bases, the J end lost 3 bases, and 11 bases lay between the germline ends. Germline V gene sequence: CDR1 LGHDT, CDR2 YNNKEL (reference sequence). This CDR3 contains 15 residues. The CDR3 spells CASSQDLYRKETQYF. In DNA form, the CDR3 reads TGTGCCAGCAGCCAAGACCTCTACCGAAAAGAGACCCAGTACTTC.

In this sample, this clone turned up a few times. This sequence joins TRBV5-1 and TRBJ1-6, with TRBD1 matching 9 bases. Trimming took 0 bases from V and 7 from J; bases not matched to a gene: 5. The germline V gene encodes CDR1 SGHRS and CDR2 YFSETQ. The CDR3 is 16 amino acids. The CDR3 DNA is TGCGCCAGCAGCTTGGGTCGCGACAGGGGGAATTCACCCCTCCACTTT. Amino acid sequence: CASSLGRDRGNSPLHF.

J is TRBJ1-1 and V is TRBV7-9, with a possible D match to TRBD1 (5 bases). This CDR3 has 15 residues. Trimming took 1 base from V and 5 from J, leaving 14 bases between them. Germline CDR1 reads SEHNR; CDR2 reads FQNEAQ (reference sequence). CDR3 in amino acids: CASSLGPLGGTEAFF. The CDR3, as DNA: TGTGCCAGCAGCTTAGGGCCCTTGGGGGGGACTGAAGCTTTCTTT.

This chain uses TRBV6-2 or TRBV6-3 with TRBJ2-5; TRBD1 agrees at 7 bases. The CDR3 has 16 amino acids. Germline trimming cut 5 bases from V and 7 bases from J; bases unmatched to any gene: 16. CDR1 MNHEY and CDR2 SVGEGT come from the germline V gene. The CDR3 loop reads CASSPTSTGAKGTQYF. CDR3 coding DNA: TGTGCCAGCAGTCCGACCTCCACAGGGGCTAAAGGGACCCAGTACTTC.

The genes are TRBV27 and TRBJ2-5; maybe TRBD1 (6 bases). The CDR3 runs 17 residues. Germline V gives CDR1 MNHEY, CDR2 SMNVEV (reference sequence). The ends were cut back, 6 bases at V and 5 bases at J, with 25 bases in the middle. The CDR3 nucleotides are TGTGCCAGCAGCCCCCCCGCCGGGACACAAAGGCGGGAGACCCAGTACTTC. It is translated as CASSPPAGTQRRETQYF.

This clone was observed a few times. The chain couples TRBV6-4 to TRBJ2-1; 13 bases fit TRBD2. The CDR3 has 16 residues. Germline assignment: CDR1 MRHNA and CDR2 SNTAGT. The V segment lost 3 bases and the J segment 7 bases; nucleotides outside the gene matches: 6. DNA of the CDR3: TGTGCCAGCAGTGATACTAGCGGGGGGGAGGTGAATGAGCAGTTCTTC. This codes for CASSDTSGGEVNEQFF.

The CDR3 region is CASSIGSGGWTGELFF. DNA for the CDR3: TGTGCCAGTAGTATCGGTAGCGGGGGATGGACCGGGGAGCTGTTTTTT. V gene TRBV19 combines with J gene TRBJ2-2; 9 bases align to TRBD2. The germline gives CDR1 LNHDA, CDR2 SQIVND (reference sequence). The CDR3 runs to 16 residues. The V gene end was trimmed by 3 bases and the J gene end by 5 bases; junction bases not matched to a gene: 7. The whole variable domain, remainder taken from reference TRBV19 and TRBJ2-2, is DGGITQSPKYLFRKEGQNVTLSCEQNLNHDAMYWYRQDPGQGLRLIYYSQIVNDFQKGDIAEGYSVSREKKESFPLTVTSAQKNPTAFYLCASSIGSGGWTGELFFGEGSRLTVL.

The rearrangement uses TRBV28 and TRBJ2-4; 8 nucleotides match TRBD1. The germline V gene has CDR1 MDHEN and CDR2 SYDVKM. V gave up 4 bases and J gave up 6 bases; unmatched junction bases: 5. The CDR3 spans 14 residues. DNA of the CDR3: TGTGCCAGCAGTTCTCCAGGGGGCGGAAACATTCAGTACTTC. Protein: CASSSPGGGNIQYF.

CDR3 sequence: CASSSSRGMGKLFF. CDR3 nucleotides: TGTGCCAGCAGCTCCTCCAGGGGGATGGGAAAACTGTTTTTT. The chain couples TRBV7-8 to TRBJ1-4, with TRBD1 matching over 7 bases. The germline gives CDR1 SGHVS, CDR2 FQNEAQ. This CDR3 contains 14 residues. The J segment lost 10 bases and the V segment lost 4 bases, leaving 9 bases of the junction unmatched.

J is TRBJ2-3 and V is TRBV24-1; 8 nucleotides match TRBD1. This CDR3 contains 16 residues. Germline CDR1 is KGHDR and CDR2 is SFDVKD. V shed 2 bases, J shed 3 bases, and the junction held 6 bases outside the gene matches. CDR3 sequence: CATSDSGQGRTDTQYF. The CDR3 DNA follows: TGTGCCACCAGTGATTCAGGACAGGGTAGAACAGATACGCAGTATTTT.

The CDR3 DNA reads as TGCGCCAGCAGCCAAGCTGGAGGGAGAGAAGGGGAGCTGTTTTTT. Protein sequence: CASSQAGGREGELFF. The V gene is TRBV4-1, the J gene TRBJ2-2, with D maybe TRBD2 (6 bases). V dropped 1 base and J dropped 8 bases, with 14 bases sitting between them. The germline V gene encodes CDR1 MGHRA and CDR2 YSYEKL. This CDR3 has 15 amino acids.

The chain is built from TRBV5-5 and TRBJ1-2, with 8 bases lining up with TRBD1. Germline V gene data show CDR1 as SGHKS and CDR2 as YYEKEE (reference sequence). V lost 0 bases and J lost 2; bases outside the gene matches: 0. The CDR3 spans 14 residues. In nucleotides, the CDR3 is TGTGCCAGCAGCTTGGGACAGGGGAACTATGGCTACACCTTC. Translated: CASSLGQGNYGYTF.

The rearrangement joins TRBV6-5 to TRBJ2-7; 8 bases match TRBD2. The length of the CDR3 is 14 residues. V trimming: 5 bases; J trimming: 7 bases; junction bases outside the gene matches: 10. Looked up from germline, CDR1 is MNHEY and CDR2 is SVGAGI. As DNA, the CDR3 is TGTGCCAGCAGTCTCGGGGGGGCTTTCGGAGAGCAGTACTTC. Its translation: CASSLGGAFGEQYF.

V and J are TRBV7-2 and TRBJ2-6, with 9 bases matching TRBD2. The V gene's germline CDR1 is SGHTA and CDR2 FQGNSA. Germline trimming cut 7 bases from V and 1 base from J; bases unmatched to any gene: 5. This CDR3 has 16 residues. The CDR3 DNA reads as TGTGCCAGCAATCCCGCGGGGGGGTCTGGGGCCAACGTCCTGACTTTC. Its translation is CASNPAGGSGANVLTF. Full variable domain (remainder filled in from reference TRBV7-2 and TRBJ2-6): GAGVSQSPSNKVTEKGKDVELRCDPISGHTALYWYRQSLGQGLEFLIYFQGNSAPDKSGLPSDRFSAERTGGSVSTLTIQRTQQEDSAVYLCASNPAGGSGANVLTFGAGSRLTVL.

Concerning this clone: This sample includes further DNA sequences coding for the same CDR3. CDR3 in amino acids: CASSLSGANEKLFF. CDR3 sequence (DNA): TGCGCCAGCAGCTTGAGCGGGGCAAATGAAAAACTGTTTTTT. The gene calls are TRBV5-1 and TRBJ1-4, with a tentative D call TRBD1 (5 bases). V lost 1 base and J lost 5, with 9 bases in between. CDR1 is SGHRS and CDR2 is YFSETQ in the germline V gene. The CDR3 has 14 residues.

The CDR3 sequence is CASNGIQPQHF. The CDR3 nucleotides read TGTGCCAGTAACGGTATACAGCCCCAGCATTTT. The rearrangement links TRBV19 to TRBJ1-5; D is uncertain. V was trimmed by 7 bases and J by 7 bases, leaving 8 bases between them. CDR1 and CDR2 from the germline V gene are LNHDA and SQIVND (reference sequence). The CDR3 is 11 residues long. Full variable domain (missing parts from reference TRBV19 and TRBJ1-5): DGGITQSPKYLFRKEGQNVTLSCEQNLNHDAMYWYRQDPGQGLRLIYYSQIVNDFQKGDIAEGYSVSREKKESFPLTVTSAQKNPTAFYLCASNGIQPQHFGDGTRLSIL.

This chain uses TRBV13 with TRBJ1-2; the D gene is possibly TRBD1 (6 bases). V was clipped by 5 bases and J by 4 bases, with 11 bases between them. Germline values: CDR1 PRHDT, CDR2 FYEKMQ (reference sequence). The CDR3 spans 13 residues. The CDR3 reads CASSLQGFYGYTF. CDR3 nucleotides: TGTGCCAGCAGCCTCCAGGGGTTCTATGGCTACACCTTC.

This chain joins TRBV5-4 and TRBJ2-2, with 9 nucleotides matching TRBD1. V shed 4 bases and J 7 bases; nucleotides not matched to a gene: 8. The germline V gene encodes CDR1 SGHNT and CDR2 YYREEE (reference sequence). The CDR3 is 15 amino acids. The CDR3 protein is CASSAKQGASGELFF. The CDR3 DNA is TGTGCCAGCAGCGCGAAACAGGGGGCCAGCGGGGAGCTGTTTTTT.

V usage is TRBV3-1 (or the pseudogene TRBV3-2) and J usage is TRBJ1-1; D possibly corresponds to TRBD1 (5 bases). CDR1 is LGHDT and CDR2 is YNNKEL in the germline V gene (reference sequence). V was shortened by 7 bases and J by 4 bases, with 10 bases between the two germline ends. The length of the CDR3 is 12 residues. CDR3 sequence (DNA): TGTGCCAGCACCCGCGGGGGCACTGAAGCTTTCTTT. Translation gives CASTRGGTEAFF.

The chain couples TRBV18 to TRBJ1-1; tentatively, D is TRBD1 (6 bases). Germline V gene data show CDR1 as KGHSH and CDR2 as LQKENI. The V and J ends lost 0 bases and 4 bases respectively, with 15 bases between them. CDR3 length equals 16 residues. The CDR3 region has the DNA TGTGCCAGCTCACCACCGGGGGGGGCCATTGGCACTGAAGCTTTCTTT. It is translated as CASSPPGGAIGTEAFF.

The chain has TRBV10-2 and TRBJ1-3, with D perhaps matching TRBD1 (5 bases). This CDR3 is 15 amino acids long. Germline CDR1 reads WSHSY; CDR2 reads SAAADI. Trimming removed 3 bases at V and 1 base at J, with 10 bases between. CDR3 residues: CASSDQGRSGNTIYF. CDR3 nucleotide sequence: TGCGCCAGCAGTGATCAGGGAAGATCTGGAAACACCATATATTTT.

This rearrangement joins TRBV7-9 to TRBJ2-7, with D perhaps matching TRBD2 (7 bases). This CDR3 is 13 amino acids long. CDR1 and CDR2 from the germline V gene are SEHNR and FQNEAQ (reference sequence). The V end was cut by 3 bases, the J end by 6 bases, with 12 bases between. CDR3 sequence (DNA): TGTGCCAGCAGCTTCGGGGGGCGACCCGAGCAGTACGTC. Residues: CASSFGGRPEQYV.

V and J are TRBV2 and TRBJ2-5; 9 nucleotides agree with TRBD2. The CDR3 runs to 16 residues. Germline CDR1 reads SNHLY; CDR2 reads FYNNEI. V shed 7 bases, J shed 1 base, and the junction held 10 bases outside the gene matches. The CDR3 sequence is CASKRAGGRLQETQYF. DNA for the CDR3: TGTGCCAGCAAAAGGGCGGGGGGGAGACTCCAAGAGACCCAGTACTTC. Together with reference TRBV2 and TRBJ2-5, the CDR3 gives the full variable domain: EPEVTQTPSHQVTQMGQEVILRCVPISNHLYFYWYRQILGQKVEFLVSFYNNEISEKSEIFDDQFSVERPDGSNFTLKIRSTKLEDSAMYFCASKRAGGRLQETQYFGPGTRLLVL.

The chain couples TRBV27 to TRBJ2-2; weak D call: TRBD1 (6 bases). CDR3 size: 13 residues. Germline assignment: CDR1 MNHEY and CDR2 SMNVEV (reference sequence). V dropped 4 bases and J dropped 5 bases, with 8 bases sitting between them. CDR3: CASSYRVTGELFF. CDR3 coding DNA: TGTGCCAGCAGTTACAGGGTAACCGGGGAGCTGTTTTTT.

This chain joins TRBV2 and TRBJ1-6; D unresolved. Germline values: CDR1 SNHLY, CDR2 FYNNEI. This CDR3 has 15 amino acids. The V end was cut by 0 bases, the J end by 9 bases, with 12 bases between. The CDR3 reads CASSEAGVGASPLHF. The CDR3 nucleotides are TGTGCCAGCAGTGAAGCCGGGGTTGGTGCTTCACCCCTCCACTTT. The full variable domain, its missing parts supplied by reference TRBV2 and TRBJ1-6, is EPEVTQTPSHQVTQMGQEVILRCVPISNHLYFYWYRQILGQKVEFLVSFYNNEISEKSEIFDDQFSVERPDGSNFTLKIRSTKLEDSAMYFCASSEAGVGASPLHFGNGTRLTVT.